This T cell receptor (beta chain) was recorded in a study of OX40 agonist ivuxolimab in advanced cancers. As for the study in general: Three individuals attained partial responses, comprising one hepatocellular carcinoma case and two cutaneous melanoma cases.

Sequencing used immunoSEQ multiplex PCR; TCRdb keeps in-frame clones, though not all of them. The sample consists of under 150,000 clones, about nine tenths of them appearing once. The TCR was taken from an adult with an advanced solid tumor such as melanoma, head and neck, liver or kidney cancer. The source was CD4+ or CD8+ T cells sorted from blood, collected in a trial of the OX40 agonist ivuxolimab.

The CDR3 loop reads CASSIAVLNTEAFF. The CDR3 DNA follows: TGTGCCAGTAGTATAGCAGTCTTGAACACTGAAGCTTTCTTT. The chain uses TRBV19 and TRBJ1-1; D not certain. The CDR3 extends over 14 amino acids. The germline V gene has CDR1 LNHDA and CDR2 SQIVND (reference sequence). V lost 1 base to trimming and J lost 0 bases, with 6 bases between them.